Listed below are T cell receptor beta chains from one sample, sequenced in a study of T cells in Graves' hyperthyroidism and ophthalmopathy. TCRdb reprocessed the multiplex PCR reads with MiXCR, giving one entry per CDR3 protein. The data hold approximately 740,000 distinct CDR3 sequences, with 12% to 15% observed a single time. Material for sequencing was blood. Receptors originate from a woman aged 18-29 years with Graves' hyperthyroidism. CDR3s include the opening cysteine and the closing phenylalanine or tryptophan. The D gene is left open where the match is weak. Clone size is stated in some rows and not others, as once, few, many or a class when expanded.

>many|12|TRBV29-1|TRBJ1-5|NA
CSAKGSNQPQHF
TGCAGCGCAAAAGGGAGCAATCAGCCCCAGCATTTT
>many|17|TRBV7-9|TRBJ2-1|TRBD2
CASSPTSGGGPYNEQFF
TGTGCCAGCAGCCCGACTAGCGGGGGGGGCCCCTACAATGAGCAGTTCTTC
>many|15|TRBV28|TRBJ2-7|TRBD1
CASSADREMSYEQYF
TGTGCCAGCAGTGCCGACAGGGAGATGTCCTACGAGCAGTACTTC
>NA|16|TRBV7-3|TRBJ2-2|TRBD2
CASSSLSGRGVEELFF
TGTGCCAGCAGCTCACTAAGCGGGAGAGGGGTCGAGGAGCTGTTTTTT
>few|14|TRBV4-1|TRBJ2-7|NA
CASSQDSPSYEQYF
TGCGCCAGCAGCCAAGATTCACCCAGCTACGAGCAGTACTTC
>many|17|TRBV3-1|TRBJ2-1|TRBD2
CASSQDYQAGLYNEQFF
TGTGCCAGCAGCCAAGATTACCAAGCGGGGCTCTACAATGAGCAGTTCTTC
>NA|14|TRBV6-2/TRBV6-3|TRBJ2-7|NA
CASSAGRAGHEQYF
TGTGCCAGCAGTGCCGGTAGGGCTGGGCACGAGCAGTACTTC
>NA|15|TRBV7-3|TRBJ1-2|NA
CASSPTPGSNYGYTF
TGTGCCAGCAGCCCCACCCCTGGATCTAACTATGGCTACACCTTC
>NA|15|TRBV5-1|TRBJ1-1|TRBD1
CASSYGQGAEGEAFF
TGCGCCAGCAGCTATGGACAGGGGGCAGAAGGTGAAGCTTTCTTT
>many|18|TRBV6-6|TRBJ2-5|TRBD1
CASSYSILGQGFRETQYF
TGTGCCAGCAGTTACTCGATTCTGGGACAGGGATTTCGGGAGACCCAGTACTTC
>few|16|TRBV7-2|TRBJ2-6|NA
CASSQPVAAGANVLTF
TGTGCCAGCAGCCAACCCGTGGCGGCAGGGGCCAACGTCCTGACTTTC
>NA|14|TRBV9|TRBJ1-5|NA
CASSADGANQPQHF
TGTGCCAGCAGCGCGGACGGAGCCAATCAGCCCCAGCATTTT
>many|12|TRBV24-1|TRBJ2-2|NA
CASAPSAGELFF
TGTGCCTCGGCACCCTCGGCCGGGGAGCTGTTTTTT
>few|15|TRBV20-1|TRBJ2-2|TRBD1
CSAGSGTGNTGELFF
TGCAGTGCTGGGTCCGGGACAGGGAACACCGGGGAGCTGTTTTTT
>NA|16|TRBV12-3/TRBV12-4|TRBJ1-5|TRBD1
CASSLGPGQSNQPQHF
TGTGCCAGCAGTTTAGGCCCGGGACAGAGCAATCAGCCCCAGCATTTT
>many|13|TRBV6-1|TRBJ2-3|NA
CASSRREADTQYF
TGTGCCAGCAGTCGGAGGGAAGCGGATACGCAGTATTTT
>NA|14|TRBV11-2|TRBJ1-3|NA
CASRTTYSGNTIYF
TGTGCCAGCAGGACAACCTACTCTGGAAACACCATATATTTT
>many|16|TRBV15|TRBJ1-2|NA
CATSRDKGMDYYGYTF
TGTGCCACCAGCAGAGATAAGGGAATGGACTACTATGGCTACACCTTC
>few|14|TRBV29-1|TRBJ2-5|NA
CSVGNRNIQETQYF
TGCAGCGTGGGAAACAGGAACATACAAGAGACCCAGTACTTC
>many|14|TRBV3-1|TRBJ2-7|NA
CASSQDRRIYEQYF
TGTGCCAGCAGCCAAGATCGGAGGATTTACGAGCAGTACTTC
>many|15|TRBV5-4|TRBJ1-1|TRBD1
CASSSDPGQANEAFF
TGTGCCAGCAGCTCCGATCCGGGACAGGCTAATGAAGCTTTCTTT
>many|14|TRBV18|TRBJ1-4|NA
CASSPLEGNEKLFF
TGTGCCAGCTCACCATTGGAAGGGAATGAAAAACTGTTTTTT
>few|17|TRBV9|TRBJ1-1|NA
CASAVGNAGVGNTEAFF
TGTGCCAGCGCCGTAGGTAATGCGGGAGTTGGGAACACTGAAGCTTTCTTT
>many|13|TRBV12-3/TRBV12-4|TRBJ1-5|NA
CASSSRGHQPQHF
TGTGCCAGCAGTTCGCGGGGCCATCAGCCCCAGCATTTT
>few|16|TRBV6-1|TRBJ2-2|NA
CASIRNWGGRAGELFF
TGTGCCAGCATCCGAAATTGGGGAGGTCGGGCCGGGGAGCTGTTTTTT
>few|15|TRBV6-2/TRBV6-3|TRBJ1-2|NA
CASRPPGGTNYGYTF
TGTGCCAGCAGACCACCGGGAGGGACCAACTATGGCTACACCTTC
>few|14|TRBV4-2|TRBJ2-1|NA
CASSQEASYNEQFF
TGTGCCAGCAGCCAAGAAGCCTCCTACAATGAGCAGTTCTTC
>few|13|TRBV19|TRBJ1-3|NA
CASTGRSGNTIYF
TGTGCCAGTACAGGCCGCTCTGGAAACACCATATATTTT
>NA|15|TRBV7-2|TRBJ2-7|NA
CASSLSLRDSYEQYF
TGTGCCAGCAGCTTGAGTTTAAGGGACTCCTACGAGCAGTACTTC
>once|14|TRBV11-2|TRBJ1-1|NA
CASSLSNGAAEAFF
TGTGCCAGCAGCTTATCGAATGGAGCAGCCGAAGCTTTCTTT
>many|13|TRBV12-3/TRBV12-4|TRBJ2-3|NA
CASIHTGTDTQYF
TGTGCCAGCATCCACACAGGCACAGATACGCAGTATTTT
>NA|15|TRBV28|TRBJ2-2|TRBD1
CASSRSRGHTGELFF
TGTGCCAGCAGTCGAAGCAGGGGGCACACCGGGGAGCTGTTTTTT
>many|13|TRBV2|TRBJ1-1|NA
CASSEAGYTEAFF
TGTGCCAGCAGTGAAGCGGGGTACACTGAAGCTTTCTTT
>many|15|TRBV3-1|TRBJ1-2|TRBD1
CASSQSTGASYGYTF
TGTGCCAGCAGCCAAAGCACAGGGGCTTCCTATGGCTACACCTTC
>NA|15|TRBV27|TRBJ2-7|TRBD2
CASSLGSGRRDEQYF
TGTGCCAGCAGTTTGGGTAGCGGGAGGAGAGACGAGCAGTACTTC
>many|17|TRBV29-1|TRBJ2-5|TRBD2
CSAKGLAGGPGEETQYF
TGCAGCGCTAAAGGACTAGCGGGAGGGCCGGGGGAAGAGACCCAGTACTTC
>few|15|TRBV10-3|TRBJ2-3|NA
CAISEGEESTDTQYF
TGTGCCATCTCTGAAGGGGAGGAGAGCACAGATACGCAGTATTTT
>many|13|TRBV20-1|TRBJ1-2|TRBD1
CSAREDREYGYTF
TGCAGTGCTAGAGAGGACAGGGAGTATGGCTACACCTTC
>NA|14|TRBV5-6|TRBJ1-2|TRBD1
CASSQTGSGYGYTF
TGTGCCAGCAGCCAGACAGGGTCGGGCTATGGCTACACCTTC
>many|15|TRBV5-8|TRBJ2-3|NA
CASSLRLGGADTQYF
TGTGCCAGCAGCTTGAGACTCGGAGGAGCAGATACGCAGTATTTT
>few|15|TRBV5-6|TRBJ2-1|TRBD1
CASSLPRQGYNEQFF
TGTGCCAGCAGCTTGCCTCGACAGGGGTACAATGAGCAGTTCTTC
>many|18|TRBV6-1|TRBJ2-1|TRBD2
CASSSGGGQFSVYNEQFF
TGTGCCAGCAGCTCTGGGGGAGGGCAATTCTCCGTCTACAATGAGCAGTTCTTC
>many|12|TRBV11-2|TRBJ2-1|NA
CASSLGGIRQFF
TGTGCCAGCAGCTTAGGGGGTATTAGGCAGTTCTTC
>many|13|TRBV12-3/TRBV12-4|TRBJ2-1|NA
CASSLDSNNEQFF
TGTGCCAGCAGTTTAGACTCTAACAATGAGCAGTTCTTC
>many|11|TRBV11-1|TRBJ1-1|NA
CASSRGLEAFF
TGTGCCAGCAGCCGGGGCCTTGAAGCTTTCTTT
>few|15|TRBV30|TRBJ2-2|NA
CAGAGRAFGTGELFF
TGTGCCGGGGCGGGTAGGGCTTTTGGCACCGGGGAGCTGTTTTTT
>many|15|TRBV18|TRBJ2-4|NA
CASSPDRLAKNIQYF
TGTGCCAGCTCACCGGACAGACTAGCCAAAAACATTCAGTACTTC
>few|15|TRBV10-3|TRBJ2-1|TRBD1
CAISDGRGTYNEQFF
TGTGCCATCAGTGACGGCAGGGGGACCTACAATGAGCAGTTCTTC
>many|16|TRBV7-9|TRBJ2-2|TRBD1
CASSRDRGTNTGELFF
TGTGCCAGCAGCCGGGACAGGGGAACGAACACCGGGGAGCTGTTTTTT
>few|14|TRBV2|TRBJ2-7|TRBD1
CASTEQGSSYEQYF
TGTGCCAGCACCGAACAGGGGAGCTCCTACGAGCAGTACTTC